This T cell receptor (beta chain) was identified during a study of blood T cell repertoires in COVID-19. In the study overall: Samples came from the United States, Italy and Spain, spanning acute and convalescent COVID-19. T cells, B-cell-depleted T cells, or PBMCs provided the cDNA or gDNA that served as material.

Original processing notes: Reference gene primer amplification in the assay estimated nucleated cell counts. Profiled with immunoSEQ multiplex PCR; TCRdb holds only in-frame clones, not every one. V and J calls and clone size are copied from that table; D and trimming were computed from the DNA. This sample has about 73,000 clones, with about nine tenths found just once. CDR1 and CDR2 (germline): MGHRA, YSYEKL. With 3 bases removed from V and 6 bases from J, the gap between germline ends came to 12 bases. This CDR3 is built from 14 residues. Sequencing was performed on peripheral blood. The source is a woman aged 18-29 years with acute or convalescent COVID-19. The chain carries TRBV4-1 and TRBJ2-1, with D perhaps TRBD2 (6 bases). The CDR3 bases are TGCGCCAGCAGCCATTTTGGAGGGGCCAATGAGCAGTTCTTC. It translates to CASSHFGGANEQFF.